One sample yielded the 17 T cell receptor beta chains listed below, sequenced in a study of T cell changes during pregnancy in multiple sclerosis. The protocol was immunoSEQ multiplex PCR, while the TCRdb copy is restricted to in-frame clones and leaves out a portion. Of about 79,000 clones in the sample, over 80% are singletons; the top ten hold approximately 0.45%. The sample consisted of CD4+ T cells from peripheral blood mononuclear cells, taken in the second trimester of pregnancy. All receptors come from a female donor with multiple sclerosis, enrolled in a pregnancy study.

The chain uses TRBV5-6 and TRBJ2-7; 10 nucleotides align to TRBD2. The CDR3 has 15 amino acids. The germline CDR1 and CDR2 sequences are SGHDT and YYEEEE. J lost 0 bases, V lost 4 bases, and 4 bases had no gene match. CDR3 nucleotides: TGTGCCAGCAGCCGAAGACTAGCGGGCTCCTACGAGCAGTACTTC. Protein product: CASSRRLAGSYEQYF.

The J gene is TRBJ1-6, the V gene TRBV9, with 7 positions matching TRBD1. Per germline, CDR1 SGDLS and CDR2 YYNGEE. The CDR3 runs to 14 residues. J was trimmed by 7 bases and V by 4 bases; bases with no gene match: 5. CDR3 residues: CASSTTGTNSPLHF. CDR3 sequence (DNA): TGTGCCAGCAGCACGACAGGGACGAATTCACCCCTCCACTTT.

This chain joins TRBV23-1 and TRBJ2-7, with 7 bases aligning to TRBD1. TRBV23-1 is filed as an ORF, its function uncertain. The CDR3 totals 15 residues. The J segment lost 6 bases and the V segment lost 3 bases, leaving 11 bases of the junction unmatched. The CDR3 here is CASSQKFRDSGEQYF. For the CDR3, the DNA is TGCGCCAGCAGTCAGAAATTCCGGGACAGCGGCGAGCAGTACTTC.

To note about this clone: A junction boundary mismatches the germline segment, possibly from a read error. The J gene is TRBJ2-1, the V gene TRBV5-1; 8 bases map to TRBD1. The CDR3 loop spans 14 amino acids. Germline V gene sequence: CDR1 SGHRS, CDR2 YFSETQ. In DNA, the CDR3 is TGTGCCAGCAGCCTGGCAGACAGGGGCTATGAGCAGTTCTTC. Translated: CASSLADRGYEQFF. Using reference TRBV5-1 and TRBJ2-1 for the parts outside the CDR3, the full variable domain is KAGVTQTPRYLIKTRGQQVTLSCSPISGHRSVSWYQQTPGQGLQFLFEYFSETQRNKGNFPGRFSGRQFSNSRSEMNVSTLELGDSALYLCASSLADRGYEQFFGPGTRLTVL.

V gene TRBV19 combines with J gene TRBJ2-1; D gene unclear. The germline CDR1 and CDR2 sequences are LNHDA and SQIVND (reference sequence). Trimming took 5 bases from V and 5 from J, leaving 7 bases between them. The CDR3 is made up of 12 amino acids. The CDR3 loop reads CASSQPNNEQFF. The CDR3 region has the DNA TGTGCCAGTAGTCAACCTAACAATGAGCAGTTCTTC.

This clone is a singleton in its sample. CDR3 loop: CASSPLGLAEYYNEQFF. Written as DNA, the CDR3 is TGTGCCAGCAGCCCCCTCGGACTAGCGGAGTACTACAATGAGCAGTTCTTC. The chain employs TRBV4-2 and TRBJ2-1; 10 nucleotides agree with TRBD2. CDR3 length equals 17 residues. Germline assignment: CDR1 LGHNA and CDR2 YNFKEQ. V was clipped by 4 bases and J by 3 bases; unmatched bases: 9.

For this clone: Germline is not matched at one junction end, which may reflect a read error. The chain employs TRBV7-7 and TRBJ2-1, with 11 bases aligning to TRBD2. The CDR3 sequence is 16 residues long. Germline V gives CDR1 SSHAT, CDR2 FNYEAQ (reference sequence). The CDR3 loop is CASSPSGLAGYNEQFF. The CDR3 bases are TGTGCTAGCAGCCCCTCAGGACTAGCGGGCTACAATGAGCAGTTCTTC.

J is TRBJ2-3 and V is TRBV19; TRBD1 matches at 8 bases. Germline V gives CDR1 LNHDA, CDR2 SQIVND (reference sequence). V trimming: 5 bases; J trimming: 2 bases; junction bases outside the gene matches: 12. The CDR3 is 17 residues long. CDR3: CASSVSTGGPYTDTQYF. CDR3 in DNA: TGTGCCAGTAGTGTATCTACAGGGGGACCCTACACAGATACGCAGTATTTT.

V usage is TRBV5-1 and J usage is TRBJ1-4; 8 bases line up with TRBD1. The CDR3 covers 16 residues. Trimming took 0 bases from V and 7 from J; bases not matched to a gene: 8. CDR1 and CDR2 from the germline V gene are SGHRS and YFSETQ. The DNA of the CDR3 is TGCGCCAGCAGCTTGGCCCCAGGGGGCGGGGGTGAAAAACTGTTTTTT. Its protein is CASSLAPGGGGEKLFF.

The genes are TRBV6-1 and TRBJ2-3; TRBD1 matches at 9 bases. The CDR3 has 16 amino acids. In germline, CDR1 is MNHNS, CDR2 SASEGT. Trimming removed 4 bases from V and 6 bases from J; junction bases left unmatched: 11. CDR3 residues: CASSAWLGQGADTQYF. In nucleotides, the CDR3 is TGTGCCAGCAGTGCATGGTTGGGACAGGGAGCTGATACGCAGTATTTT.

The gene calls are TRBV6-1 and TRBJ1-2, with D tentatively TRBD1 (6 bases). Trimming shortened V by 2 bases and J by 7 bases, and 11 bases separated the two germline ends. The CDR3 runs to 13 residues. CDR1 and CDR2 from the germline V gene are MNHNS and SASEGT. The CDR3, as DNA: TGTGCCAGCAGTGAACCCCGGGACATTGGCTACACCTTC. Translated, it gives CASSEPRDIGYTF.

As DNA, the CDR3 is TGCGCCAGCAGCTTGAGCGGAACTTCCACAGATACGCAGTATTTT. This translates into CASSLSGTSTDTQYF. This chain joins TRBV5-1 and TRBJ2-3; TRBD2 might be the D (5 bases). Trimming left V 1 base short and J 2 bases short, with 11 bases between. This CDR3 is 15 amino acids long. Per the germline V gene, CDR1 is SGHRS and CDR2 is YFSETQ.

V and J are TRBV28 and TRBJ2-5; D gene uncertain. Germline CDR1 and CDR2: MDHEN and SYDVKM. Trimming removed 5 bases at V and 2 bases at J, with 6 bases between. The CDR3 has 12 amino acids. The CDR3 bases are TGTGCCAGCAGTCCCCCGCAAGAGACCCAGTACTTC. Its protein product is CASSPPQETQYF.

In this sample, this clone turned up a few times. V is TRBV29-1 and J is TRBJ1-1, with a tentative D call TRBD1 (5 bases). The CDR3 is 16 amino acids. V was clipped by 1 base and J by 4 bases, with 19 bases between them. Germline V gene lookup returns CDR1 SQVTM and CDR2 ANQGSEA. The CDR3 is CSVEGGVGSSGTEAFF. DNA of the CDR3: TGCAGCGTTGAAGGGGGGGTAGGCAGTTCGGGCACTGAAGCTTTCTTT.

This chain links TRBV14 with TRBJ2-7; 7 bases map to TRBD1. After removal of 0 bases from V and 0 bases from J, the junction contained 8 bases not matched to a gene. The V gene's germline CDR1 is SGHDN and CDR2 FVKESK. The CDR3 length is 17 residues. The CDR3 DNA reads TGTGCCAGCAGCCAAGATATAAGGGGACAGAGCTCCTACGAGCAGTACTTC. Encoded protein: CASSQDIRGQSSYEQYF.

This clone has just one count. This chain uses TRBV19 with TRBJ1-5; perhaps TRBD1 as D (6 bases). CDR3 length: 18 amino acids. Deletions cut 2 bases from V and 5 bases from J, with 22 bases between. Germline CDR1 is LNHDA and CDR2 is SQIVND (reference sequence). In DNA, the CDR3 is TGTGCCAGTAGTATACTACCCCTGTGGCAGGGGTGGCATCAGCCCCAGCATTTT. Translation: CASSILPLWQGWHQPQHF. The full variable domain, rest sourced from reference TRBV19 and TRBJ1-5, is DGGITQSPKYLFRKEGQNVTLSCEQNLNHDAMYWYRQDPGQGLRLIYYSQIVNDFQKGDIAEGYSVSREKKESFPLTVTSAQKNPTAFYLCASSILPLWQGWHQPQHFGDGTRLSIL.

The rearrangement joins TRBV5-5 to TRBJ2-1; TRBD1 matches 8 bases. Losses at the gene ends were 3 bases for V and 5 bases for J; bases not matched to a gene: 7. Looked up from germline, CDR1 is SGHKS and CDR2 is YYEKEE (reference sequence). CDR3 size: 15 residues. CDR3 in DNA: TGTGCCAGCAGCTCCCGGGACAGGACTAACAATGAGCAGTTCTTC. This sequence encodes CASSSRDRTNNEQFF.